Listed below are T cell receptor beta chains from one sample, sequenced in a study of blood T cell repertoires in COVID-19. Here immunoSEQ multiplex PCR was the method, and the copy in TCRdb shows in-frame clones only, minus some. This table has 50,000 or so clones, roughly 80% appearing once. The sequenced sample was peripheral blood. The source of these receptors is a woman aged 55-69 years with acute or convalescent COVID-19. Both conserved end residues are part of each CDR3. A D gene is named only where the DNA matches it firmly. The size of a clone is reported for some rows only, either as once, few or many, or as a class for expanded clones.

j_call,clone_size,d_call,v_call,cdr3_aa,cdr3_nt
TRBJ1-4,.,TRBD1,TRBV6-1,CASSEAQGVTNEKLFF,TGTGCCAGCAGTGAAGCTCAGGGGGTGACTAATGAAAAACTGTTTTTT
TRBJ2-3,.,TRBD2,TRBV13,CASSTRTSGSSDTQYF,TGTGCCAGCAGCACCAGGACTAGCGGGAGCTCAGATACGCAGTATTTT
TRBJ2-3,once,.,TRBV6-5,CASSYMASRSTDTQYF,TGTGCCAGCAGTTACATGGCTAGCCGCAGCACAGATACGCAGTATTTT
TRBJ2-2,.,TRBD2,TRBV5-1,CASRPTSGRSGELFF,TGCGCCAGCAGACCGACTAGCGGGAGGTCCGGGGAGCTGTTTTTT
TRBJ1-4,.,TRBD1,TRBV2,CASSSRARTGREEKLFF,TGTGCCAGCAGTTCCCGCGCGAGGACAGGTCGAGAGGAAAAACTGTTTTTT
TRBJ2-7,.,.,TRBV30,CAWTPWGNEQYF,TGTGCCTGGACTCCTTGGGGCAACGAGCAGTACTTC
TRBJ1-1,.,.,TRBV18,CASSPKTGNTEAFF,TGTGCCAGCTCACCTAAGACGGGTAACACTGAAGCTTTCTTT
TRBJ2-2,.,.,TRBV7-7,CANSLAKNTGELFF,TGTGCTAACAGCTTAGCCAAGAACACCGGGGAGCTGTTTTTT
TRBJ2-1,.,.,TRBV11-1,CASRLTQGSSYNEQFF,TGTGCCAGCAGACTAACCCAGGGGAGCTCCTACAATGAGCAGTTCTTC
TRBJ1-6,.,TRBD1,TRBV19,CASSGRQGVTYNSPLHF,TGTGCCAGTAGTGGAAGACAGGGGGTAACCTATAATTCACCCCTCCACTTT
TRBJ2-2,.,.,TRBV7-6,CASSLPPAGNTGELFF,TGTGCCAGCAGCTTACCTCCAGCGGGGAACACCGGGGAGCTGTTTTTT